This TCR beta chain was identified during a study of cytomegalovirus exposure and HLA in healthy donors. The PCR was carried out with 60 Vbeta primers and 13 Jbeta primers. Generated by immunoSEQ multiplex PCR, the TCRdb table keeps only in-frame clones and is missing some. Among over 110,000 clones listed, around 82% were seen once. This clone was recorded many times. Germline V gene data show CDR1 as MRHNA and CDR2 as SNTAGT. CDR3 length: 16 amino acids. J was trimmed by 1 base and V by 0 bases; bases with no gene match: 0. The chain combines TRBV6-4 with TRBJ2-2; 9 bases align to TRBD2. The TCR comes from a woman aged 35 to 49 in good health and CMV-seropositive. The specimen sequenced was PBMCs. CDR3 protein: CASSDSLAGNTGELFF. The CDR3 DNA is TGTGCCAGCAGTGACTCACTAGCGGGGAACACCGGGGAGCTGTTTTTT.